These 24 T cell receptor beta chains came from one sample sequenced in a study of T cell changes during pregnancy in multiple sclerosis. The method was immunoSEQ multiplex PCR; TCRdb's version includes in-frame clones alone and lacks a portion of them. The sample comprises some 77,000 clones, approximately 94% of which are singletons, and less than 2.5% rests with the top ten. The source material was peripheral blood, sampled in the second trimester of pregnancy. The origin of the receptors is a female donor in good health, enrolled as a control in a pregnancy study.

This chain joins TRBV4-2 and TRBJ2-7; tentative D call: TRBD1 (6 bases). The CDR3 is made up of 15 amino acids. Germline-derived CDR1 and CDR2 are LGHNA and YNFKEQ. The V end was cut by 1 base, the J end by 7 bases, with 17 bases between. CDR3 sequence reads: CASSQGSVGALEQYF. CDR3 DNA: TGTGCCAGCAGCCAAGGATCAGTGGGGGCGCTTGAGCAGTACTTC.

J is TRBJ1-1 and V is TRBV28, with 8 bases lining up with TRBD1. After removal of 6 bases from V and 1 base from J, the junction contained 10 bases not matched to a gene. The CDR3 is made up of 16 amino acids. Looked up from germline, CDR1 is MDHEN and CDR2 is SYDVKM. The CDR3 nucleotides read TGTGCCAGCAGCTCCGCACAGGGGGTACGGAACACTGAAGCTTTCTTT. This sequence encodes CASSSAQGVRNTEAFF.

This chain links TRBV2 with TRBJ2-3; D may be TRBD2 (6 bases). Germline V gene data show CDR1 as SNHLY and CDR2 as FYNNEI. The V end was cut by 6 bases, the J end by 6 bases, with 16 bases between. The CDR3 is 14 amino acids. CDR3 nucleotides: TGTGCCAGCAGGGGAGGAGGGTTGGCTGATACGCAGTATTTT. Amino acids: CASRGGGLADTQYF. The whole variable domain, filled in from reference TRBV2 and TRBJ2-3, reads EPEVTQTPSHQVTQMGQEVILRCVPISNHLYFYWYRQILGQKVEFLVSFYNNEISEKSEIFDDQFSVERPDGSNFTLKIRSTKLEDSAMYFCASRGGGLADTQYFGPGTRLTVL.

CDR3 in amino acids: CASQTNNNSPLHF. CDR3 nucleotides: TGTGCCAGCCAAACAAACAATAATTCACCCCTCCACTTT. The chain couples TRBV2 to TRBJ1-6; no reliable D call. Germline CDR1 reads SNHLY; CDR2 reads FYNNEI. The CDR3 sequence is 13 residues long. The V end lost 8 bases, the J end lost 5 bases, and 10 bases lay between the germline ends. Combining the CDR3 with reference TRBV2 and TRBJ1-6 gives the whole variable domain EPEVTQTPSHQVTQMGQEVILRCVPISNHLYFYWYRQILGQKVEFLVSFYNNEISEKSEIFDDQFSVERPDGSNFTLKIRSTKLEDSAMYFCASQTNNNSPLHFGNGTRLTVT.

In this sample, this clone turned up a few times. The chain carries TRBV6-4 and TRBJ1-6; weak D call: TRBD1 (5 bases). V was pared by 5 bases and J by 10 bases, with 12 bases between. This CDR3 contains 13 residues. Germline V gene lookup returns CDR1 MRHNA and CDR2 SNTAGT. The DNA for the CDR3 is TGTGCCAGCAGTTGGGGGGTTGGCTCACCCCTCCACTTT. This translates into CASSWGVGSPLHF.

The chain joins TRBV5-1 to TRBJ1-5; D possibly corresponds to TRBD1 (5 bases). V was pared by 4 bases and J by 4 bases, with 12 bases between. Germline lookup yields CDR1 SGHRS and CDR2 YFSETQ. CDR3 size: 14 residues. CDR3 nucleotides: TGCGCCAGCAGCCTCGGGGGGGGTAATCAGCCCCAGCATTTT. This gives the protein CASSLGGGNQPQHF.

The V call is TRBV15, the J call TRBJ1-4; tentative D call: TRBD1 (6 bases). The CDR3 runs to 15 residues. Trimming cost V 0 bases and J 7 bases, with 12 bases left between them. CDR1 and CDR2 (germline): LNHNV, YYDKDF (reference sequence). The CDR3 nucleotides read TGTGCCACCAGCAGAGAGGGGGGGGCTGGTGAAAAACTGTTTTTT. This codes for CATSREGGAGEKLFF.

The V and J genes are TRBV11-2 and TRBJ1-4, with unresolved D. Germline lookup yields CDR1 SGHAT and CDR2 FQNNGV. This CDR3 contains 13 residues. With 3 bases removed from V and 6 bases from J, the gap between germline ends came to 8 bases. The chain's CDR3 is CASSLNKHEKLFF. The CDR3 nucleotides read TGTGCCAGCAGCTTGAATAAGCATGAAAAACTGTTTTTT.

This chain links TRBV29-1 with TRBJ2-3; 7 nucleotides match TRBD1. With V trimmed by 6 bases and J by 2 bases, 11 bases remained unmatched. Germline loops: CDR1 SQVTM, CDR2 ANQGSEA. This CDR3 is built from 15 residues. As DNA, the CDR3 is TGCAGCGTAGACGCCCGGGACAGAGTCACAGATACGCAGTATTTT. It encodes CSVDARDRVTDTQYF.

J is TRBJ1-1 and V is TRBV23-1; D remains unclear. TRBV23-1 is known as an ORF, though its function is uncertain. This CDR3 spans 19 amino acids. The ends were cut back, 5 bases at V and 3 bases at J, with 28 bases in the middle. As DNA, the CDR3 is TGCGCCAGCAGTGATATCCCCCAGGTGTGCCCTTTTCTGGACACTGAAGCTTTCTTT. This codes for CASSDIPQVCPFLDTEAFF.

The rearrangement joins TRBV4-2 to TRBJ2-1; 7 nucleotides match TRBD1. Germline assignment: CDR1 LGHNA and CDR2 YNFKEQ. The CDR3 covers 17 residues. J lost 8 bases, V lost 4 bases, and 17 bases had no gene match. Here the CDR3 DNA reads TGTGCCAGCAGCCCACACGTGAGGACAGGCCCCGGGGATGAGCAGTTCTTC. Translated: CASSPHVRTGPGDEQFF.

CDR3 loop: CASSQDPGGGYNEQFF. The CDR3 DNA reads TGCGCCAGCAGCCAAGATCCGGGGGGCGGGTACAATGAGCAGTTCTTC. J is TRBJ2-1 and V is TRBV4-3, with a weak D call TRBD2 (7 bases). CDR1 and CDR2 (germline): LGHNA, YSLEER. Trimming shortened V by 0 bases and J by 4 bases, and 13 bases separated the two germline ends. The CDR3 contains 16 residues.

The genes are TRBV27 and TRBJ2-1; D is undetermined. V dropped 5 bases and J dropped 4 bases, with 9 bases sitting between them. CDR1 is MNHEY and CDR2 is SMNVEV in the germline V gene (reference sequence). The CDR3 length is 13 residues. DNA for the CDR3: TGTGCCAGCAGTGCGTCACAGTACAATGAGCAGTTCTTC. Amino acid sequence: CASSASQYNEQFF.

V usage is TRBV28 and J usage is TRBJ1-4; 8 bases map to TRBD1. Germline assignment: CDR1 MDHEN and CDR2 SYDVKM. This CDR3 is built from 15 residues. Trimming at V came to 3 bases and at J to 7 bases, leaving 7 bases not matched to a gene. The chain's CDR3 is CASSFGGTGREKLFF. For the CDR3, the DNA is TGTGCCAGCAGTTTTGGCGGGACAGGACGTGAAAAACTGTTTTTT.

The chain has TRBV4-3 and TRBJ2-3; TRBD2 aligns across 8 bases. Germline lookup yields CDR1 LGHNA and CDR2 YSLEER. Trimming removed 0 bases from V and 8 bases from J; junction bases left unmatched: 13. The CDR3 is 17 amino acids. The CDR3 DNA sequence: TGCGCCAGCAGCCAAGATACCGGGGGGGGCCGGGCGGGTACGCAGTATTTT. It translates to CASSQDTGGGRAGTQYF.

The genes are TRBV4-3 and TRBJ2-3; 9 bases are shared with TRBD2. Germline V lookup: CDR1 LGHNA, CDR2 YSLEER. The CDR3 has 16 amino acids. Trimming at V came to 0 bases and at J to 10 bases, leaving 11 bases not matched to a gene. CDR3 sequence reads: CASSQEVSGGRGAQYF. The CDR3 DNA reads TGCGCCAGCAGCCAAGAGGTTAGCGGGGGCCGCGGGGCGCAGTATTTT.

This sequence joins TRBV5-4 and TRBJ2-7; unclear D gene. V dropped 0 bases and J dropped 5 bases, with 12 bases sitting between them. The germline V gene has CDR1 SGHNT and CDR2 YYREEE (reference sequence). There are 14 residues in the CDR3. The CDR3 nucleotides are TGTGCCAGCAGCTTGGGACGCCAGGTCGACGAGCAGTACTTC. Encoded protein: CASSLGRQVDEQYF.

The chain links TRBV5-1 to TRBJ2-1; 11 bases align to TRBD2. Per germline, CDR1 SGHRS and CDR2 YFSETQ. The CDR3 consists of 16 residues. The V segment lost 4 bases and the J segment 4 bases; nucleotides outside the gene matches: 7. The DNA of the CDR3 is TGCGCCAGCAGCGAGTGGGCTAGCGGGGGGTACAATGAGCAGTTCTTC. It codes for CASSEWASGGYNEQFF.

The V and J genes are TRBV7-9 and TRBJ2-7, with TRBD1 matching over 9 bases. This CDR3 is built from 18 residues. Per germline, CDR1 SEHNR and CDR2 FQNEAQ (reference sequence). The J segment lost 3 bases and the V segment lost 5 bases, leaving 17 bases of the junction unmatched. CDR3: CASSNTLLRDRAFYEQYF. The CDR3 coding sequence is TGTGCCAGCAGCAACACTTTATTAAGGGACAGGGCTTTCTACGAGCAGTACTTC.

The chain joins TRBV19 to TRBJ2-1; 8 nucleotides agree with TRBD1. Germline V lookup: CDR1 LNHDA, CDR2 SQIVND (reference sequence). The CDR3 runs to 14 residues. The ends lost 3 bases at V and 3 bases at J; junction bases unmatched: 1. The CDR3 DNA reads TGTGCCAGTAGTATTACAGGGGGCTACAATGAGCAGTTCTTC. This gives the protein CASSITGGYNEQFF.

This clone is a singleton in its sample. This chain links TRBV5-1 with TRBJ1-4; 9 bases align to TRBD1. Germline trimming cut 2 bases from V and 11 bases from J; bases unmatched to any gene: 13. This CDR3 is built from 16 residues. In germline, CDR1 is SGHRS, CDR2 YFSETQ. Here the CDR3 reads CASSFTGTGQTEKLFF. The CDR3 DNA reads as TGCGCCAGCAGCTTTACCGGGACAGGGCAGACGGAGAAACTGTTTTTT.

This chain uses TRBV5-1 with TRBJ1-1, with 10 bases aligning to TRBD1. Germline CDR1 is SGHRS and CDR2 is YFSETQ. This CDR3 contains 16 residues. J was trimmed by 0 bases and V by 7 bases; bases with no gene match: 9. This CDR3 is CASAGTGAPLNTEAFF. The CDR3 DNA reads TGCGCCAGCGCCGGGACAGGGGCCCCTTTGAACACTGAAGCTTTCTTT. Full variable domain (rest looked up from reference TRBV5-1 and TRBJ1-1): KAGVTQTPRYLIKTRGQQVTLSCSPISGHRSVSWYQQTPGQGLQFLFEYFSETQRNKGNFPGRFSGRQFSNSRSEMNVSTLELGDSALYLCASAGTGAPLNTEAFFGQGTRLTVV.

The chain links TRBV2 to TRBJ2-7; D not certain. The CDR3 is 13 residues long. Trimming cost V 1 base and J 0 bases, with 4 bases left between them. Germline V gene sequence: CDR1 SNHLY, CDR2 FYNNEI. This chain's CDR3 is CASSEGPSYEQYF. Here the CDR3 DNA reads TGTGCCAGCAGTGAAGGGCCCTCCTACGAGCAGTACTTC.

The chain links TRBV4-3 to TRBJ1-2, with 7 bases fitting TRBD1. With 0 bases clipped from V and 3 bases from J, the junction kept 7 bases outside the gene matches. This CDR3 contains 16 residues. Germline CDR1 is LGHNA and CDR2 is YSLEER. DNA for the CDR3: TGCGCCAGCAGCCAAGATCGGGGACAGTGGGACTATGGCTACACCTTC. It encodes CASSQDRGQWDYGYTF.